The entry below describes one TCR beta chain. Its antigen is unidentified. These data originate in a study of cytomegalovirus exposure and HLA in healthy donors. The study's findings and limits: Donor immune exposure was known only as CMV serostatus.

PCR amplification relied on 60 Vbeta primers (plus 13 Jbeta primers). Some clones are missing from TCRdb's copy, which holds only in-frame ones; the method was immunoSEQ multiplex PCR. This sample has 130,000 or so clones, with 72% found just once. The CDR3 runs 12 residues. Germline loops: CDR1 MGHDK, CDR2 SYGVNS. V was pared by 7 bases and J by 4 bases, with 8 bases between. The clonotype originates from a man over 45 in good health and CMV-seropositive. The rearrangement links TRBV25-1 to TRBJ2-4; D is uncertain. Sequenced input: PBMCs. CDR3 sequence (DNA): TGTGCCAGCACTGGGCCAAAAAACATTCAGTACTTC. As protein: CASTGPKNIQYF.